This T cell receptor (beta chain) was sequenced for a study of T cell repertoires in cytomegalovirus infection. At the level of the study: Indications came from public TCR beta signatures; they pointed to CMV infection and to a matching HLA type.

V lost 5 bases, J lost 0 bases, and 15 bases lay in between. Germline V gene sequence: CDR1 SGHKS, CDR2 YYEKEE (reference sequence). The CDR3 extends over 17 amino acids. TCRdb fed the reads into MiXCR, producing one record per CDR3 protein. Of some 480,000 distinct CDR3 sequences detected, roughly a third appear once; the ten largest clones hold roughly a sixth. Worth noting for this clonotype: No antigen is known for it.

The sample was cultured PBMCs, taken from culture after CMV antigen stimulation. V and J are TRBV5-5 and TRBJ2-6, with a weak D call TRBD2 (6 bases). This receptor was obtained from a human donor in good health (CMV status not recorded). Some clones in this sample may be carry-over from other donors' samples. The CDR3 DNA reads TGTGCCAGCAGTCCCGGGACTCACGTCTCTGGGGCCAACGTCCTGACTTTC. Its protein product is CASSPGTHVSGANVLTF.